Shown below are 13 T cell receptor beta chains from a single sample sequenced in a study of regulatory T cells in long-lasting Graves disease. Time point denoted: newly diagnosed GD, antithyroid drugs for less than 3 months. Isolated PBMC RNA provided the starting material for the TCR library. TCR beta libraries were built with iRepertoire HTBI primers and Arm-PCR of CDR3 regions. In TCRdb, the multiplex PCR reads were re-called with MiXCR into one record per CDR3 protein. The profile shows approximately 250,000 distinct CDR3 sequences, around 16% of them singletons. Sequenced here: peripheral blood mononuclear cells (PBMCs), sampled at new diagnosis, from a patient treated with antithyroid drugs. These receptors all stem from a female donor with Graves disease.

In its sample, this clonotype was seen many times. The chain combines TRBV6-2 or TRBV6-3 with TRBJ1-1; the D is unclear. V was pared by 5 bases and J by 3 bases, with 10 bases between. Per the germline V gene, CDR1 is MNHEY and CDR2 is SVGEGT. This CDR3 has 13 amino acids. CDR3 nucleotide sequence: TGTGCCAGCAGTGCCGGTGCTCACACTGAAGCTTTCTTT. It codes for CASSAGAHTEAFF.

This clonotype was counted many times. The chain recombines TRBV29-1 with TRBJ2-1, with 9 bases matching TRBD2. CDR1 SQVTM and CDR2 ANQGSEA come from the germline V gene. The CDR3 runs to 10 residues. The ends lost 4 bases at V and 15 bases at J; junction bases unmatched: 4. CDR3: CSVALSGGFF. The CDR3 DNA follows: TGCAGCGTTGCCCTTAGCGGGGGGTTCTTC.

This chain uses TRBV2 with TRBJ1-2; 10 nucleotides line up with TRBD1. This CDR3 is built from 15 residues. Germline V lookup: CDR1 SNHLY, CDR2 FYNNEI. With 6 bases clipped from V and 5 bases from J, the junction kept 9 bases outside the gene matches. The CDR3 DNA follows: TGTGCCAGCAGGGGACCGGGACAGGGGCGGTATGGCTACACCTTC. Its protein product is CASRGPGQGRYGYTF.

As to this clonotype: Just one base apart from a much larger clone, this may be a read error. V gene TRBV5-1 combines with J gene TRBJ2-1; D call uncertain. This CDR3 contains 13 residues. Germline V gives CDR1 SGHRS, CDR2 YFSETQ. The CDR3 sequence is CVSRGFGRREQFF. Here the CDR3 DNA reads TGCGTCAGCAGAGGTTTCGGCCGACGTGAGCAGTTCTTC.

Ten or more counts support this clonotype. The gene calls are TRBV12-3 or TRBV12-4 and TRBJ2-7; 10 nucleotides agree with TRBD2. This CDR3 comprises 15 residues. With 5 bases clipped from V and 5 bases from J, the junction kept 9 bases outside the gene matches. This CDR3 is CASSLQAGGPHEQYF. In DNA, the CDR3 is TGTGCCAGCAGTCTCCAAGCGGGAGGGCCCCACGAGCAGTACTTC.

With respect to this clonotype: At one boundary the junction diverges from the germline segment, which might be a read error. The rearrangement joins TRBV9 to TRBJ2-6, with TRBD2 matching 7 bases. This CDR3 is 17 amino acids long. Germline lookup yields CDR1 SGDLS and CDR2 YYNGEE. The chain's CDR3 is CASRGSGLSSGVNVLTF. In DNA, the CDR3 is TGTGCCAGCAGGGGCTCGGGACTAAGCTCTGGGGTCAACGTCCTGACTTTC.

This clonotype was counted a few times. The DNA for the CDR3 is TGTGCCACCAGTGATTTAGGGGTCAGGGATGAGCAGTTCTTC. This codes for CATSDLGVRDEQFF. The V call is TRBV24-1, the J call TRBJ2-1; a weak D match, TRBD1 (5 bases). V was trimmed by 1 base and J by 8 bases, leaving 11 bases between them. The CDR3 is made up of 14 amino acids. Germline V gene lookup returns CDR1 KGHDR and CDR2 SFDVKD.

This clonotype was detected only a few times. A read error may explain this, as a much larger clone is one base away. The chain links TRBV11-2 to TRBJ2-3; 7 nucleotides agree with TRBD2. There are 15 residues in the CDR3. Germline V gene data show CDR1 as SGHAT and CDR2 as FQNNGV. CDR3 in amino acids: CAGSLGLAEGDTQYF. CDR3 nucleotides: TGTGCCGGCAGCTTAGGGCTAGCGGAAGGAGATACGCAGTATTTT.

This clonotype was picked up many times. This chain uses TRBV18 with TRBJ1-1; weak D call: TRBD1 (5 bases). The ends were cut back, 2 bases at V and 3 bases at J, with 10 bases in the middle. CDR1 KGHSH and CDR2 LQKENI come from the germline V gene. This CDR3 comprises 14 residues. The CDR3 region is CASSPGTGDTEAFF. CDR3 DNA sequence: TGTGCCAGCTCACCAGGGACCGGGGACACTGAAGCTTTCTTT.

In this sample, this clonotype turned up many times. The V gene is TRBV12-3 or TRBV12-4, the J gene TRBJ2-7, with TRBD2 identical over 11 bases. Trimming at V came to 4 bases and at J to 8 bases, leaving 7 bases not matched to a gene. CDR3 length: 14 amino acids. The CDR3 region is CASSWGLAGGKQYF. As DNA, the CDR3 is TGTGCCAGCAGTTGGGGCCTAGCGGGAGGCAAGCAGTACTTC.

This clonotype was seen repeatedly, ten times or more. The chain combines TRBV3-1 with TRBJ1-5; no firm D call. Trimming took off 4 bases at V and 1 base at J, with 2 bases between the two ends. CDR1 is LGHDT, CDR2 YNNKEL, per germline (reference sequence). The CDR3 is made up of 12 amino acids. CDR3 DNA: TGTGCCAGCAGCCTCAGCAATCAGCCCCAGCATTTT. It yields the protein CASSLSNQPQHF. Full variable domain (remainder filled in from reference TRBV3-1 and TRBJ1-5): DTAVSQTPKYLVTQMGNDKSIKCEQNLGHDTMYWYKQDSKKFLKIMFSYNNKELIINETVPNRFSPKSPDKAHLNLHINSLELGDSAVYFCASSLSNQPQHFGDGTRLSIL.

This clonotype was seen at least ten times. The genes are TRBV9 and TRBJ1-5; D is possibly TRBD1 (5 bases). Trimming removed 0 bases from V and 3 bases from J, with 10 bases in between. CDR1 SGDLS and CDR2 YYNGEE come from the germline V gene. This CDR3 spans 15 amino acids. The CDR3 bases are TGTGCCAGCAGCGTAGAAGGAGGGGCCAATCAGCCCCAGCATTTT. Protein sequence: CASSVEGGANQPQHF.

This rearrangement joins TRBV4-1 to TRBJ1-5; 7 nucleotides agree with TRBD1. This CDR3 spans 15 amino acids. Germline CDR1 reads MGHRA; CDR2 reads YSYEKL. The V gene end was trimmed by 0 bases and the J gene end by 2 bases; junction bases not matched to a gene: 1. The CDR3 protein is CASSQDGQGNQPQHF. Here the CDR3 DNA reads TGCGCCAGCAGCCAAGATGGACAGGGCAATCAGCCCCAGCATTTT.